The 32 T cell receptor beta chains below come from one sample, sequenced in a study of T cell changes during pregnancy in multiple sclerosis. Sequencing used immunoSEQ multiplex PCR; TCRdb keeps in-frame clones, though not all of them. Here the sample spans approximately 84,000 clones, approximately 94% being singletons. The material sequenced was peripheral blood, taken in the third trimester of pregnancy. Receptors originate from a female donor with multiple sclerosis, enrolled in a pregnancy study.

Written as DNA, the CDR3 is TGTGCCAGCAGCCGACTACGGGGCTCCTACAATGAGCAGTTCTTC. Its translation is CASSRLRGSYNEQFF. V gene TRBV7-8 combines with J gene TRBJ2-1; weak D call: TRBD2 (5 bases). V was pared by 5 bases and J by 0 bases, with 11 bases between. This CDR3 spans 15 amino acids. The germline V gene has CDR1 SGHVS and CDR2 FQNEAQ.

The V and J genes are TRBV5-4 and TRBJ1-3; D remains unclear. The V end lost 4 bases, the J end lost 1 base, and 15 bases lay between the germline ends. The CDR3 is 16 residues long. In germline, CDR1 is SGHNT, CDR2 YYREEE (reference sequence). The CDR3 DNA is TGTGCCAGCAGCCCGGGAGGAGGGAGGTCTGGAAACACCATATATTTT. This encodes CASSPGGGRSGNTIYF.

The chain joins TRBV2 to TRBJ2-7; D might be TRBD2 (5 bases). Trimming removed 5 bases at V and 5 bases at J, with 13 bases between. Germline loops: CDR1 SNHLY, CDR2 FYNNEI. This CDR3 has 13 amino acids. The CDR3 sequence is CASSPGVPHEQYF. Here the CDR3 DNA reads TGTGCCAGCAGTCCCGGGGTTCCCCACGAGCAGTACTTC.

The rearrangement joins TRBV18 to TRBJ2-7; 9 bases map to TRBD1. Germline lookup yields CDR1 KGHSH and CDR2 LQKENI. With 3 bases clipped from V and 5 bases from J, the junction kept 5 bases outside the gene matches. The CDR3 has 14 residues. The DNA for the CDR3 is TGTGCCAGCTCACCCTCCGGGACAGGGAACGAGCAGTACTTC. Amino acid sequence: CASSPSGTGNEQYF.

The J gene is TRBJ2-5, the V gene TRBV4-1; 10 bases agree with TRBD1. Germline V lookup: CDR1 MGHRA, CDR2 YSYEKL. Trimming at V came to 6 bases and at J to 3 bases, leaving 7 bases not matched to a gene. The CDR3 consists of 15 residues. Here the CDR3 reads CASRDRDRGKETQYF. As DNA, the CDR3 is TGCGCCAGCAGGGACCGGGACAGGGGAAAAGAGACCCAGTACTTC.

This clone appeared once. The chain recombines TRBV18 with TRBJ1-1, with no clear D. CDR1 is KGHSH and CDR2 is LQKENI in the germline V gene. V was shortened by 3 bases and J by 0 bases, with 8 bases between the two germline ends. This CDR3 has 14 residues. The CDR3 protein is CASSPSSMNTEAFF. The DNA of the CDR3 is TGTGCCAGCTCACCCTCTTCTATGAACACTGAAGCTTTCTTT.

The chain employs TRBV29-1 and TRBJ2-6; TRBD1 agrees at 8 bases. CDR3 length equals 19 residues. The V segment lost 0 bases and the J segment 0 bases; nucleotides outside the gene matches: 10. Germline lookup yields CDR1 SQVTM and CDR2 ANQGSEA. The CDR3 reads CSVEDWVDRGASGANVLTF. DNA for the CDR3: TGCAGCGTTGAAGATTGGGTAGACAGGGGAGCCTCTGGGGCCAACGTCCTGACTTTC.

The chain uses TRBV5-1 and TRBJ2-7, with 7 bases aligning to TRBD2. In germline, CDR1 is SGHRS, CDR2 YFSETQ. The V and J ends lost 4 bases and 1 base, in that order; junction bases with no gene match: 11. The CDR3 runs 16 residues. The chain's CDR3 is CASSDKTSASSYEQYF. The CDR3 DNA follows: TGCGCCAGCAGCGACAAAACTAGCGCAAGTTCCTACGAGCAGTACTTC.

The CDR3 nucleotides are TGTGCCAGTAGTATAGCGAGGCACCCCTCCTACGAGCAGTACTTC. Translated: CASSIARHPSYEQYF. The V and J genes are TRBV19 and TRBJ2-7; D unclear. The CDR3 totals 15 residues. The V and J ends lost 1 base and 0 bases respectively, with 10 bases between them. The germline CDR1 and CDR2 sequences are LNHDA and SQIVND (reference sequence). Filled out from reference TRBV19 and TRBJ2-7, the complete variable domain reads DGGITQSPKYLFRKEGQNVTLSCEQNLNHDAMYWYRQDPGQGLRLIYYSQIVNDFQKGDIAEGYSVSREKKESFPLTVTSAQKNPTAFYLCASSIARHPSYEQYFGPGTRLTVT.

The chain is built from TRBV6-5 and TRBJ1-3, with D possibly matching TRBD1 (6 bases). The CDR3 loop spans 14 amino acids. V was cut by 6 bases and J by 4 bases, with 13 bases left in between. Germline V gene sequence: CDR1 MNHEY, CDR2 SVGAGI. CDR3 DNA sequence: TGTGCCAGCAGCCCAGGGGTTCTGGGAAACACCATATATTTT. It encodes CASSPGVLGNTIYF.

The chain uses TRBV7-3 and TRBJ2-1; D is unresolved. Looked up from germline, CDR1 is SGHTA and CDR2 is FQGTGA. The CDR3 totals 15 residues. The V and J ends lost 1 base and 4 bases respectively, with 11 bases between them. DNA for the CDR3: TGTGCCAGCAGCTTAATGGCCGAACCGTACAATGAGCAGTTCTTC. This sequence encodes CASSLMAEPYNEQFF.

This clone was counted a single time. The chain combines TRBV7-9 with TRBJ1-1, with D uncertain. The germline V and J ends were trimmed by 1 base and 6 bases, with 6 bases remaining between them. The CDR3 contains 12 residues. CDR1 is SEHNR and CDR2 is FQNEAQ in the germline V gene (reference sequence). CDR3 nucleotides: TGTGCCAGCAGCTTAGACGGAGCTGAAGCTTTCTTT. It translates to CASSLDGAEAFF.

The chain recombines TRBV13 with TRBJ2-1, with D possibly TRBD1 on 5 matching bases. V lost 5 bases and J 5 bases, leaving 10 bases between the germline ends. CDR3 length: 13 amino acids. Germline V CDR1 and CDR2: PRHDT, FYEKMQ (reference sequence). CDR3 sequence (DNA): TGTGCCAGCAGCCTAATACAGGACAATGAGCAGTTCTTC. It yields the protein CASSLIQDNEQFF.

The chain uses TRBV19 and TRBJ2-1, with D possibly matching TRBD2 (5 bases). The CDR3 is made up of 16 amino acids. CDR1 LNHDA and CDR2 SQIVND come from the germline V gene (reference sequence). V lost 3 bases and J lost 5, with 17 bases in between. CDR3: CASSMSPGVGNNEQFF. The CDR3 region has the DNA TGTGCCAGTAGTATGAGTCCGGGTGTCGGGAACAATGAGCAGTTCTTC.

The rearrangement uses TRBV11-2 and TRBJ2-1; TRBD1 agrees at 8 bases. V dropped 5 bases and J dropped 6; count of bases not matched to a gene: 3. The CDR3 is 13 residues long. Germline loops: CDR1 SGHAT, CDR2 FQNNGV. This CDR3 reads CASSDQGANEQFF. The CDR3 DNA reads as TGTGCCAGCAGCGACCAGGGGGCCAATGAGCAGTTCTTC.

The CDR3 sequence is CASSVGFGGTYGYTF. In DNA, the CDR3 is TGTGCCAGCAGTGTTGGCTTTGGGGGGACCTATGGCTACACCTTC. This sequence joins TRBV6-1 and TRBJ1-2, with a possible D match to TRBD1 (5 bases). Germline-derived CDR1 and CDR2 are MNHNS and SASEGT. Trimming took 4 bases from V and 4 from J, leaving 16 bases between them. The CDR3 contains 15 residues.

The genes are TRBV2 and TRBJ2-7; D remains ambiguous. Germline values: CDR1 SNHLY, CDR2 FYNNEI. This CDR3 comprises 12 residues. V lost 2 bases and J lost 3, with 5 bases in between. The CDR3 spells CASSESGYEQYF. The CDR3 DNA reads TGTGCCAGCAGTGAATCCGGCTACGAGCAGTACTTC. Looking up the rest from reference TRBV2 and TRBJ2-7 gives the full variable domain: EPEVTQTPSHQVTQMGQEVILRCVPISNHLYFYWYRQILGQKVEFLVSFYNNEISEKSEIFDDQFSVERPDGSNFTLKIRSTKLEDSAMYFCASSESGYEQYFGPGTRLTVT.

The genes are TRBV10-1 and TRBJ2-7, with no clear D. Trimming stripped 9 bases from V and 7 bases from J, with 16 bases between. CDR1 is WNHNN, CDR2 SYGVQD, per germline (reference sequence). This CDR3 comprises 12 residues. CDR3: CASSSWNGEQYF. In DNA, the CDR3 is TGCGCCAGTAGCTCTTGGAATGGAGAGCAGTACTTC.

This chain uses TRBV9 with TRBJ2-2; 9 nucleotides line up with TRBD1. This CDR3 has 15 amino acids. CDR1 and CDR2 (germline): SGDLS, YYNGEE. Trimming removed 3 bases from V and 5 bases from J; junction bases left unmatched: 5. The CDR3 is CASSGDRVGTGELFF. The CDR3 nucleotides read TGTGCCAGCAGCGGGGACAGGGTGGGAACCGGGGAGCTGTTTTTT.

The rearrangement uses TRBV27 and TRBJ2-7; 8 nucleotides line up with TRBD2. Germline V lookup: CDR1 MNHEY, CDR2 SMNVEV (reference sequence). The CDR3 is 17 amino acids. V dropped 5 bases and J dropped 4; count of bases not matched to a gene: 16. The CDR3 coding sequence is TGTGCCAGCAGTCTATTCCCGAGGGAGCGGGGGTGGTACGAGCAGTACTTC. The encoded protein is CASSLFPRERGWYEQYF.

This rearrangement joins TRBV5-6 to TRBJ2-2; the match to TRBD1 covers 7 bases. Germline V gene lookup returns CDR1 SGHDT and CDR2 YYEEEE. V lost 4 bases and J lost 1; bases outside the gene matches: 7. The CDR3 contains 16 residues. The CDR3 DNA reads as TGTGCCAGCAGCCCCAGGACAGGTTTGAACACCGGGGAGCTGTTTTTT. Translating it yields CASSPRTGLNTGELFF.

The chain employs TRBV6-5 and TRBJ1-2; 11 bases are shared with TRBD1. CDR3 length: 14 residues. Germline-derived CDR1 and CDR2 are MNHEY and SVGAGI. With 6 bases clipped from V and 3 bases from J, the junction kept 3 bases outside the gene matches. This CDR3 is CASRPGQGDYGYTF. In DNA form, the CDR3 reads TGTGCCAGCAGACCGGGACAGGGGGACTATGGCTACACCTTC.

The chain employs TRBV7-6 and TRBJ2-1; 8 nucleotides match TRBD2. This CDR3 has 13 residues. Unmatched junction bases numbered 11, after V lost 10 bases and J lost 9 bases. Germline V gene data show CDR1 as SGHVS and CDR2 as FNYEAQ. For the CDR3, the DNA is TGTGCCATCACACCGGGACTAGGTTCTGAGCAGTTCTTC. Its translation is CAITPGLGSEQFF. The entire variable domain, with the rest obtained from reference TRBV7-6 and TRBJ2-1, is as follows: GAGVSQSPRYKVTKRGQDVALRCDPISGHVSLYWYRQALGQGPEFLTYFNYEAQQDKSGLPNDRFSAERPEGSISTLTIQRTEQRDSAMYRCAITPGLGSEQFFGPGTRLTVL.

This clone was counted only a few times. The chain links TRBV29-1 to TRBJ1-4; tentative D call: TRBD1 (6 bases). The CDR3 has 11 amino acids. Between the trimmed V and J ends, which lost 6 bases and 4 bases, there was a span of 6 bases. Germline V lookup: CDR1 SQVTM, CDR2 ANQGSEA. The CDR3 protein is CSVGHNEKLFF. The CDR3 bases are TGCAGCGTGGGACATAATGAAAAACTGTTTTTT.

This clone was recorded once. The J gene is TRBJ1-5, the V gene TRBV2; D ambiguous. The CDR3 is 14 residues long. The germline V gene encodes CDR1 SNHLY and CDR2 FYNNEI. Trimming shortened V by 3 bases and J by 6 bases, and 12 bases separated the two germline ends. CDR3 loop: CASSDSGGSQPQHF. The DNA for the CDR3 is TGTGCCAGCAGTGACTCAGGTGGAAGTCAGCCCCAGCATTTT.

The V call is TRBV9, the J call TRBJ1-2; the match to TRBD1 covers 7 bases. Germline V gene lookup returns CDR1 SGDLS and CDR2 YYNGEE. Losses at the gene ends were 3 bases for V and 3 bases for J; bases not matched to a gene: 5. The CDR3 is made up of 14 amino acids. DNA for the CDR3: TGTGCCAGCAGCGCCGGGACAGTATACTATGGCTACACCTTC. Translating it yields CASSAGTVYYGYTF.

The chain combines TRBV6-5 with TRBJ2-3; D is possibly TRBD1 (5 bases). Germline values: CDR1 MNHEY, CDR2 SVGAGI. Trimming removed 4 bases from V and 0 bases from J, with 11 bases in between. The CDR3 consists of 15 residues. As DNA, the CDR3 is TGTGCCAGCAGTTTCTTAGGGGCAAGCACAGATACGCAGTATTTT. Encoded protein: CASSFLGASTDTQYF.

V usage is TRBV25-1 and J usage is TRBJ2-3; weak D call: TRBD1 (6 bases). This CDR3 region has 14 residues. Germline CDR1 is MGHDK and CDR2 is SYGVNS. V was trimmed by 3 bases and J by 5 bases, leaving 12 bases between them. In nucleotides, the CDR3 is TGTGCCAGCAGTGACTACAGGGAGATAGATACGCAGTATTTT. Its translation: CASSDYREIDTQYF.

The J gene is TRBJ2-2, the V gene TRBV28, with 8 bases identical to TRBD1. The V gene's germline CDR1 is MDHEN and CDR2 SYDVKM. Losses at the gene ends were 6 bases for V and 7 bases for J; bases not matched to a gene: 4. There are 13 residues in the CDR3. The CDR3 sequence is CASSWTGNGELFF. CDR3 bases: TGTGCCAGCAGCTGGACAGGGAACGGGGAGCTGTTTTTT.

The chain has TRBV19 and TRBJ2-7; possible D gene TRBD2, 5 bases. V shed 0 bases and J shed 4 bases, with 7 bases lying between them. The CDR3 has 13 residues. The germline V gene encodes CDR1 LNHDA and CDR2 SQIVND (reference sequence). CDR3: CASSIEEGYEQYF. Here the CDR3 DNA reads TGTGCCAGTAGTATAGAAGAGGGATACGAGCAGTACTTC.

This clone has only one observation. The chain joins TRBV5-4 to TRBJ2-2, with D possibly being TRBD2 (5 bases). Trimming took 9 bases from V and 7 from J, leaving 16 bases between them. The CDR3 has 13 residues. Germline assignment: CDR1 SGHNT and CDR2 YYREEE (reference sequence). The CDR3 spells CAIGLSPHGELFF. In DNA form, the CDR3 reads TGTGCCATCGGACTGTCTCCTCACGGGGAGCTGTTTTTT.

J is TRBJ1-6 and V is TRBV27; D not resolved. Germline V gives CDR1 MNHEY, CDR2 SMNVEV (reference sequence). Trimming stripped 5 bases from V and 5 bases from J, with 16 bases between. The CDR3 consists of 16 residues. CDR3 amino acids: CASSPRGQVNNSPLHF. The CDR3 DNA follows: TGTGCCAGCAGTCCCCGTGGGCAGGTGAATAATTCACCCCTCCACTTT.